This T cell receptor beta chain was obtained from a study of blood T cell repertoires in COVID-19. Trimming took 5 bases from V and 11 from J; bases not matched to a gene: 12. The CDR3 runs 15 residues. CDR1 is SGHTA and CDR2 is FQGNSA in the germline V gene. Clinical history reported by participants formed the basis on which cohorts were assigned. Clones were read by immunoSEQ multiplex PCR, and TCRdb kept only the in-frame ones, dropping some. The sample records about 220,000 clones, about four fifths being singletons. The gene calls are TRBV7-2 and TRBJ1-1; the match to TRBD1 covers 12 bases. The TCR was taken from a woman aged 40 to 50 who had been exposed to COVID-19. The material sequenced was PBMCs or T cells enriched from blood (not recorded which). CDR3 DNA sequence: TGTGCCAGCAGCCCCACAGGGGACAGGGGGCGAGGGGCTTTCTTT. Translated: CASSPTGDRGRGAFF.